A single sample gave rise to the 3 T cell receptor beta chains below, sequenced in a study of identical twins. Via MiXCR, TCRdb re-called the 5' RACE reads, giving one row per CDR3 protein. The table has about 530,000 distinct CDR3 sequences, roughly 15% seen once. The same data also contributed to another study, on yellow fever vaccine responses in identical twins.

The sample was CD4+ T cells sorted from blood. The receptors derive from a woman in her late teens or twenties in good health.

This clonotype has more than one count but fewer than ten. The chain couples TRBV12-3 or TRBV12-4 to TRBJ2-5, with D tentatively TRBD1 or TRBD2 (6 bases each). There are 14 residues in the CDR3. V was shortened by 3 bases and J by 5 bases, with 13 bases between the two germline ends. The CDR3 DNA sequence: TGTGCCAGCAGTTTTTGGGGGGCTGGGGAGACCCAGTACTTC. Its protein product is CASSFWGAGETQYF.

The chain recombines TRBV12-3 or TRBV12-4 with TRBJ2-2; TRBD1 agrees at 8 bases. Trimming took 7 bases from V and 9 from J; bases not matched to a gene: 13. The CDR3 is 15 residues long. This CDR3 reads CASTLTGQGWRELFF. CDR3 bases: TGTGCCAGCACCCTGACCGGACAGGGTTGGCGGGAGCTGTTTTTT.

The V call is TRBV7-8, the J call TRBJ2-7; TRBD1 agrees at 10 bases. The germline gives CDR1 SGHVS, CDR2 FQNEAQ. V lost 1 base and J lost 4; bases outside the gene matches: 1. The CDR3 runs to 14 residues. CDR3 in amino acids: CASSLVDRGYEQYF. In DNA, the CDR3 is TGTGCCAGCAGCTTAGTGGACAGGGGGTACGAGCAGTACTTC.